These T cell receptor beta chains were read from a single sample in a study of blood T cell repertoires in COVID-19. This table comes from immunoSEQ multiplex PCR, and its TCRdb copy is limited to in-frame clones, with some not included. The sample includes 110,000 to 150,000 clones, about 88% seen only once; the top ten take roughly a tenth. The specimen was peripheral blood. The receptor source for this set is a man in his fifties or sixties with active or convalescent COVID-19. CDR3s include the opening cysteine and the closing phenylalanine or tryptophan.

TRBV27	13	TRBJ1-1	CASRDRGEAEAFF
TRBV14	18	TRBJ2-5	CASSQGIRGHVRQETQYF
TRBV5-1	15	TRBJ1-3	CASSTDRSSGNTIYF
TRBV4-2	13	TRBJ2-1	CASSQTLGAEQFF
TRBV28	13	TRBJ1-1	CASTWARNTEAFF
TRBV9	16	TRBJ2-7	CASSVGAGAKTYEQYF
TRBV19	15	TRBJ1-1	CASSTGGTVAVEAFF
TRBV5-1	13	TRBJ2-7	CASSFSSGYEQYF
TRBV7-3	14	TRBJ2-7	CASSPDRSSYEQYF
TRBV7-2	13	TRBJ2-1	CASSVVGGDEQFF
TRBV7-2	13	TRBJ2-3	CASSLAHGDTQYF
TRBV6-6	14	TRBJ1-1	CASSPTGANTEAFF
TRBV11-1	19	TRBJ2-5	CASSLAGSSGILSQETQYF
TRBV19	16	TRBJ1-5	CASSLHVRGTGQPQHF
TRBV21-1	12	TRBJ1-5	CASSKEGVTQHF
TRBV28	15	TRBJ2-7	CASSLSPLDNYEQYF
TRBV6-5	15	TRBJ2-6	CASSYQGTGANVLTF
TRBV7-2	14	TRBJ1-1	CASSFQGRNTEAFF
TRBV10-3	13	TRBJ1-6	CAIRGTENSPLHF
TRBV7-2	15	TRBJ2-2	CASSLGQGVAGELFF
TRBV28	16	TRBJ2-5	CASSPNRGAPQETQYF
TRBV28	14	TRBJ1-6	CASSFGQGGSPLHF
TRBV7-9	15	TRBJ1-5	CASSLAGGSNQPQHF
TRBV20-1	11	TRBJ2-7	CSAHRVREQYF
TRBV3-1/TRBV3-2	17	TRBJ1-1	CASSPGFRQGRGTEAFF
TRBV28	18	TRBJ2-3	CASSLLAPPDTSTDTQYF
TRBV2	16	TRBJ2-1	CAGLAGGASSYNEQFF
TRBV27	16	TRBJ1-1	CASSFGAYRQNTEAFF
TRBV24-1	14	TRBJ2-5	CATSEVGGKETQYF
TRBV5-1	14	TRBJ1-5	CASSPDSSNQPQHF
TRBV29-1	15	TRBJ2-3	CSARGQGRSTDTQYF
TRBV5-5	14	TRBJ2-5	CASSLAGTEETQYF
TRBV24-1	16	TRBJ2-3	CATRGRAGEGTDTQYF
TRBV7-2	15	TRBJ1-5	CASSLAAGGGQPQHF